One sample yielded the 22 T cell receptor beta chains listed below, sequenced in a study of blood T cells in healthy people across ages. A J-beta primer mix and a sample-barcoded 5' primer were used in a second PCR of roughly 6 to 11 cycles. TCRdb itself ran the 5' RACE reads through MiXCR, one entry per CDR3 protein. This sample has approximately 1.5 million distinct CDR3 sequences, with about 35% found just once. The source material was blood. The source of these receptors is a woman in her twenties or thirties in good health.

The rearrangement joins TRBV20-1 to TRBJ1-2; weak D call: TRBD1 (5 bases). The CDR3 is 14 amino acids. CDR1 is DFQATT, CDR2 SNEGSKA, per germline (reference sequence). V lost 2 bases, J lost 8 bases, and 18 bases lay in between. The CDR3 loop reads CSARPQGNAGGYTF. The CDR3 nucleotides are TGCAGTGCTAGACCGCAGGGTAATGCAGGGGGCTACACCTTC.

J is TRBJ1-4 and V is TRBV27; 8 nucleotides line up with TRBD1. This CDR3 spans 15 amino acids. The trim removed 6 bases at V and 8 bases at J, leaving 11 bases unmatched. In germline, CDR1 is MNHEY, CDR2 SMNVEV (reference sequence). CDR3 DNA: TGTGCCAGCAGGTCCCTGACAGGGGAGGTGGAAAAACTGTTTTTT. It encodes CASRSLTGEVEKLFF.

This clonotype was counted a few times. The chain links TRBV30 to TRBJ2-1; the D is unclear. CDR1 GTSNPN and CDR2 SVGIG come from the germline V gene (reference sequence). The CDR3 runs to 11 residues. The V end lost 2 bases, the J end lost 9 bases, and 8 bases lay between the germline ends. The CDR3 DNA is TGTGCCTGGAGTTGGGAAGGTGAGCAGTTCTTC. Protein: CAWSWEGEQFF.

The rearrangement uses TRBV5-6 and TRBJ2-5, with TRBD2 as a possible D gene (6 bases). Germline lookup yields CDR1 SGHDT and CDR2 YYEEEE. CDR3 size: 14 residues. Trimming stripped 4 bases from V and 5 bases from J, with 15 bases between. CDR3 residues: CASSLLAPPETQYF. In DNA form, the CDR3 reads TGTGCCAGCAGCCTACTAGCCCCTCCCGAGACCCAGTACTTC.

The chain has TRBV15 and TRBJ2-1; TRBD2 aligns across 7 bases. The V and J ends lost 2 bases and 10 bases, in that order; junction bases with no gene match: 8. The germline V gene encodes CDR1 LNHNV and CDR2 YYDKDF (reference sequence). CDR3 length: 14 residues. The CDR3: CATSRQRAGWEQFF. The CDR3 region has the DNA TGTGCCACCAGCAGACAAAGAGCGGGGTGGGAGCAGTTCTTC. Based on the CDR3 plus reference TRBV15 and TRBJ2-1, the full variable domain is DAMVIQNPRYQVTQFGKPVTLSCSQTLNHNVMYWYQQKSSQAPKLLFHYYDKDFNNEADTPDNFQSRRPNTSFCFLDIRSPGLGDTAMYLCATSRQRAGWEQFFGPGTRLTVL.

CDR3 bases: TGTGCCAGCAGCCAAGATGGACCGGCAGGGCATCAGCCCCAGCATTTT. Protein: CASSQDGPAGHQPQHF. The V and J genes are TRBV3-1 and TRBJ1-5; D perhaps matches TRBD1 (5 bases). The V gene's germline CDR1 is LGHDT and CDR2 YNNKEL (reference sequence). Trimming removed 0 bases from V and 5 bases from J, with 14 bases in between. This CDR3 region has 16 residues.

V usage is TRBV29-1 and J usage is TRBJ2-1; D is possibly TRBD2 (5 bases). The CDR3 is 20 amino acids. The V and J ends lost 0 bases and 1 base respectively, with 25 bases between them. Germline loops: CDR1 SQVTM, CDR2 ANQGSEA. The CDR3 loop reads CSVEEPRPAGIWESYNEQFF. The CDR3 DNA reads TGCAGCGTTGAAGAGCCCCGACCCGCGGGCATATGGGAGTCCTACAATGAGCAGTTCTTC.

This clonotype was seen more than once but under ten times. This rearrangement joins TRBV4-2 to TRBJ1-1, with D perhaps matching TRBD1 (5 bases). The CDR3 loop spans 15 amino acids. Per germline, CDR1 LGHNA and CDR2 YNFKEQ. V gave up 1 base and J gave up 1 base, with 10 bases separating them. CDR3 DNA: TGTGCCAGCAGCCAAGGGGACCGGAAGAACACTGAAGCTTTCTTT. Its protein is CASSQGDRKNTEAFF.

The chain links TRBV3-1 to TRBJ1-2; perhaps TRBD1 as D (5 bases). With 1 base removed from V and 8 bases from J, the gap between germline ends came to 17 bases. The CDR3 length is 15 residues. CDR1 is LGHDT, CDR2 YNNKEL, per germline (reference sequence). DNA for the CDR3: TGTGCCAGCAGCCAAGGAAGCCAGGGAATAGGGGGCTACACCTTC. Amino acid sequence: CASSQGSQGIGGYTF.

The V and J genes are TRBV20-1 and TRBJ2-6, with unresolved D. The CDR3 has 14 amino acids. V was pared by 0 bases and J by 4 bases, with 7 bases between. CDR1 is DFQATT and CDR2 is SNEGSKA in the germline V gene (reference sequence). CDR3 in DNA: TGCAGTGCTAGAGATGCGTTAGGGGCCAACGTCCTGACTTTC. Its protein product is CSARDALGANVLTF.

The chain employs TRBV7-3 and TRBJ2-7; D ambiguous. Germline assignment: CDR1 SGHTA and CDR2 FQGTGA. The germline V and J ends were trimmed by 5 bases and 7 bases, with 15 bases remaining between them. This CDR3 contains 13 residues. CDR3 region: CASSRQSGGEQYF. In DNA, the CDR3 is TGTGCCAGCAGCCGTCAAAGTGGTGGTGAGCAGTACTTC. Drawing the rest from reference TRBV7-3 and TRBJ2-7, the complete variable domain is GAGVSQTPSNKVTEKGKYVELRCDPISGHTALYWYRQSLGQGPEFLIYFQGTGAADDSGLPNDRFFAVRPEGSVSTLKIQRTERGDSAVYLCASSRQSGGEQYFGPGTRLTVT.

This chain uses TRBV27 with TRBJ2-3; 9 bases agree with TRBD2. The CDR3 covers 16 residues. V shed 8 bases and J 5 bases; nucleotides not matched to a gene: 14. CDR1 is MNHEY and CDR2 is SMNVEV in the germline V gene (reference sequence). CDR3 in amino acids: CASHSWTSVGGDTQYF. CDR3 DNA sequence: TGTGCCAGCCATTCCTGGACTAGCGTGGGGGGAGATACGCAGTATTTT.

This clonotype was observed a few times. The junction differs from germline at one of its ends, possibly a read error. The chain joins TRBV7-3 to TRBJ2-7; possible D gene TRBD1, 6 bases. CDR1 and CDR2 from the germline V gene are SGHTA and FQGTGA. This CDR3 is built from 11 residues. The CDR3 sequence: CDGDKAYEQYF. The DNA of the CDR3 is TGCGATGGGGACAAAGCCTACGAGCAGTACTTC.

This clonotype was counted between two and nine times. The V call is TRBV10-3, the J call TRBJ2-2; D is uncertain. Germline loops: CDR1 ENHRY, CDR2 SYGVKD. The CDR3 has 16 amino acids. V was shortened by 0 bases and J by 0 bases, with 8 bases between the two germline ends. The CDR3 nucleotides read TGTGCCATCAGTGAGTCGGGGATAACGAACACCGGGGAGCTGTTTTTT. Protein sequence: CAISESGITNTGELFF.

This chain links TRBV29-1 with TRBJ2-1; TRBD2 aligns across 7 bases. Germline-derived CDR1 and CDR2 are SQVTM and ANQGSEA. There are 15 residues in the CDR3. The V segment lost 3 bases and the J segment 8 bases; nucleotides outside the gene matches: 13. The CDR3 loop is CSVDAGGSFLHEQFF. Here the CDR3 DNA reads TGCAGCGTTGACGCGGGCGGGAGTTTTCTCCATGAGCAGTTCTTC.

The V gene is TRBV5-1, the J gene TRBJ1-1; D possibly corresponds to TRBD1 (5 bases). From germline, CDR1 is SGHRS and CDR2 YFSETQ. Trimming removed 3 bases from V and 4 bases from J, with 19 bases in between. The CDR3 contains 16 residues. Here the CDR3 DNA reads TGCGCCAGCAGCTCCCGTTACACGGGGGAGATCACTGAAGCTTTCTTT. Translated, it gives CASSSRYTGEITEAFF. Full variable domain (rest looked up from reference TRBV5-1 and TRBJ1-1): KAGVTQTPRYLIKTRGQQVTLSCSPISGHRSVSWYQQTPGQGLQFLFEYFSETQRNKGNFPGRFSGRQFSNSRSEMNVSTLELGDSALYLCASSSRYTGEITEAFFGQGTRLTVV.

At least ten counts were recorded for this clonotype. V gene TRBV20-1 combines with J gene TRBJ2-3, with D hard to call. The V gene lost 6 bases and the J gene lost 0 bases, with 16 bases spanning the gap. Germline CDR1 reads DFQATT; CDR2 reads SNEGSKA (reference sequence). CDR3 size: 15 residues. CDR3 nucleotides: TGCAGTGCAACTAATCCAACGGATAGCACAGATACGCAGTATTTT. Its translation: CSATNPTDSTDTQYF.

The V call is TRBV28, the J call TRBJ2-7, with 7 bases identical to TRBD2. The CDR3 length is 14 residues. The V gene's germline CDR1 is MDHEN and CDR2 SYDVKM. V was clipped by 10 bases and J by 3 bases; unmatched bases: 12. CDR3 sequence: CANTPTGGVYEQYF. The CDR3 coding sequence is TGTGCCAACACTCCCACGGGGGGTGTCTACGAGCAGTACTTC.

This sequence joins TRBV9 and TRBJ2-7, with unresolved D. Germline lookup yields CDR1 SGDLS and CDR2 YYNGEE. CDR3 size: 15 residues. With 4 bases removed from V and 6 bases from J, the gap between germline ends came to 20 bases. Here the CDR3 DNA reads TGTGCCAGCAGCACCCTAGACTCCGCCAGTTCCGAGCAGTACTTC. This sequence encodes CASSTLDSASSEQYF.

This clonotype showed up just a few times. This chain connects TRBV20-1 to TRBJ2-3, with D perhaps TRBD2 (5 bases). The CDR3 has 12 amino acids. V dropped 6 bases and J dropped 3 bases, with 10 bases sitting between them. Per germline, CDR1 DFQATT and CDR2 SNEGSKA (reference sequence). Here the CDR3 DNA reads TGCAGTGCCAAGCGGAGAACAGATACGCAGTATTTT. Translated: CSAKRRTDTQYF.

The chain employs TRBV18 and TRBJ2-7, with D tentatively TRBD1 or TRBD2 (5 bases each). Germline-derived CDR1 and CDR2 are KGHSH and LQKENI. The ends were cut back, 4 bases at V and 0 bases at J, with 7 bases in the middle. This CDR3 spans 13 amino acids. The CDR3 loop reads CASSRDDSYEQYF. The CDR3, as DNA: TGTGCCAGCTCACGGGACGACTCCTACGAGCAGTACTTC.

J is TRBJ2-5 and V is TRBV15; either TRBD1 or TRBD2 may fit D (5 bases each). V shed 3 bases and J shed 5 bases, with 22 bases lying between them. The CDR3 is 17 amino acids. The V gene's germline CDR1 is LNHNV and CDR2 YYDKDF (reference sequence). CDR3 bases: TGTGCCACCAGCAGGGGGACCACAAACCTACCTGAGGAGACCCAGTACTTC. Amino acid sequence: CATSRGTTNLPEETQYF.